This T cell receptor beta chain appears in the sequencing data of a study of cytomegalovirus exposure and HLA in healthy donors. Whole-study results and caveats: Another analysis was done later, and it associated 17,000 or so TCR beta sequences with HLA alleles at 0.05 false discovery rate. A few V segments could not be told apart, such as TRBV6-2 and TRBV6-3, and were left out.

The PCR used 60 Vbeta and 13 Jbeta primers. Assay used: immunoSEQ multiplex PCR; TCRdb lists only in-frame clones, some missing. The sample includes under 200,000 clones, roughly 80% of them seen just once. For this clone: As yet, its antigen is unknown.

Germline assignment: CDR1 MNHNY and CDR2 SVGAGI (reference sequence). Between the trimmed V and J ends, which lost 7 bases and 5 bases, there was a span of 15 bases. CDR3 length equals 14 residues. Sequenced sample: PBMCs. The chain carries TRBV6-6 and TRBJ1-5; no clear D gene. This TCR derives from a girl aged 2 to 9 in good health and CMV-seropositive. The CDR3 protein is CASTPRVIDQPQHF. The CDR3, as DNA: TGTGCCAGCACTCCCCGGGTTATTGATCAGCCCCAGCATTTT.